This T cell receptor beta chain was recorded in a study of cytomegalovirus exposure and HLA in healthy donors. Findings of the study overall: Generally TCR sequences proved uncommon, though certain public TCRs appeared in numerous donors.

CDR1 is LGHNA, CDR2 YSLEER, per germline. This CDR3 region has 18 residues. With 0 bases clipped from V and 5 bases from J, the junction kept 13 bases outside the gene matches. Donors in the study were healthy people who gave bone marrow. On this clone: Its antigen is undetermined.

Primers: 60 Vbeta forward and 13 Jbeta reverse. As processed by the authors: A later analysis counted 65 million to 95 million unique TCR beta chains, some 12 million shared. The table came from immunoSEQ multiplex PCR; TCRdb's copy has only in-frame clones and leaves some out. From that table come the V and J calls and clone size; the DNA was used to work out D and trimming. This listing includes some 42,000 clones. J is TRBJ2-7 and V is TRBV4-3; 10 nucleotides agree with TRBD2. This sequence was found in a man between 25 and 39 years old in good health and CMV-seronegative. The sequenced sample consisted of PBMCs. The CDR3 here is CASSQEGVTLAGEHEQYF. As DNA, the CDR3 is TGCGCCAGCAGCCAAGAAGGCGTTACGCTAGCGGGAGAGCACGAGCAGTACTTC.